A selection of T cell receptor beta chains follows, all from one sample in a study of identical twins. TCRdb reanalysed the 5' RACE reads using MiXCR and keeps one entry per CDR3 protein. The sample contains 700,000 or so distinct CDR3 sequences, 21% of which appear only once. These data also featured in a second study, about T cells expressing NK-cell markers.

The sequenced sample consisted of PBMCs. These receptors were collected from a woman in her late teens or twenties in good health. Each CDR3 is given with its conserved first and last residue. Each record gives: clone size, J gene, D gene, V gene, CDR3 protein, CDR3 DNA. A D gene is named only where the DNA matches it firmly. Part of the rows lack a size; the others show once, few, many or a class for expanded clones.

abundance: .; j_gene: TRBJ2-7; d_gene: .; v_gene: TRBV7-2; CDR3aa: CASSLRPPLYEQYF; CDR3nt: TGTGCCAGCAGCTTGCGTCCCCCGTTGTACGAGCAGTACTTC
abundance: .; j_gene: TRBJ2-7; d_gene: TRBD1; v_gene: TRBV5-6; CDR3aa: CASTLPGTGGEQYF; CDR3nt: TGTGCCAGCACCCTACCCGGGACAGGCGGCGAGCAGTACTTC
abundance: .; j_gene: TRBJ2-1; d_gene: .; v_gene: TRBV20-1; CDR3aa: CSARVVASSSYNEQFF; CDR3nt: TGCAGTGCTAGAGTAGTCGCCTCTAGCTCCTACAATGAGCAGTTCTTC
abundance: few; j_gene: TRBJ1-1; d_gene: .; v_gene: TRBV10-3; CDR3aa: CAASVEGLNTEAFF; CDR3nt: TGTGCCGCGTCGGTGGAGGGGTTGAACACTGAAGCTTTCTTT
abundance: .; j_gene: TRBJ2-5; d_gene: .; v_gene: TRBV24-1; CDR3aa: CATSDHGGLQETQYF; CDR3nt: TGTGCCACCAGTGACCATGGGGGGCTACAAGAGACCCAGTACTTC
abundance: .; j_gene: TRBJ2-7; d_gene: .; v_gene: TRBV7-6; CDR3aa: CASSLDTRSEQYF; CDR3nt: TGTGCCAGCAGCTTAGACACGCGCAGCGAGCAGTACTTC
abundance: few; j_gene: TRBJ2-7; d_gene: TRBD1; v_gene: TRBV7-4; CDR3aa: CASSLVGERQGWTEQYF; CDR3nt: TGTGCCAGCAGCTTAGTGGGGGAGAGACAGGGGTGGACCGAGCAGTACTTC
abundance: few; j_gene: TRBJ1-2; d_gene: .; v_gene: TRBV20-1; CDR3aa: CSATGFRGYTF; CDR3nt: TGCAGTGCCACGGGCTTCCGGGGCTACACCTTC
abundance: many; j_gene: TRBJ2-1; d_gene: .; v_gene: TRBV10-3; CDR3aa: CAISERSDNEQFF; CDR3nt: TGTGCCATCAGTGAGAGATCTGACAATGAGCAGTTCTTC
abundance: .; j_gene: TRBJ2-7; d_gene: TRBD2; v_gene: TRBV12-3/TRBV12-4; CDR3aa: CASRDGTSGAYEQYF; CDR3nt: TGTGCCAGCAGGGATGGGACTAGCGGAGCCTACGAGCAGTACTTC
abundance: few; j_gene: TRBJ2-1; d_gene: TRBD1; v_gene: TRBV5-1; CDR3aa: CASGQGFDEQFF; CDR3nt: TGCGCCAGCGGACAGGGGTTCGATGAGCAGTTCTTC
abundance: .; j_gene: TRBJ1-6; d_gene: TRBD1; v_gene: TRBV3-1; CDR3aa: CASSRQGRVKNSPLHF; CDR3nt: TGTGCCAGCAGTCGACAGGGAAGGGTCAAGAATTCACCCCTCCACTTT
abundance: .; j_gene: TRBJ2-3; d_gene: TRBD2; v_gene: TRBV9; CDR3aa: CASSADSGGLSTDTQYF; CDR3nt: TGTGCCAGCAGCGCCGATAGCGGGGGGTTAAGCACAGATACGCAGTATTTT
abundance: few; j_gene: TRBJ2-1; d_gene: .; v_gene: TRBV12-3/TRBV12-4; CDR3aa: CASSSSGDEPNEQFF; CDR3nt: TGTGCCAGCAGTTCCTCCGGGGACGAGCCCAATGAGCAGTTCTTC
abundance: few; j_gene: TRBJ2-1; d_gene: .; v_gene: TRBV6-2/TRBV6-3; CDR3aa: CASSLRANEQFF; CDR3nt: TGTGCCAGCAGTTTAAGGGCCAATGAGCAGTTCTTC
abundance: .; j_gene: TRBJ2-7; d_gene: .; v_gene: TRBV20-1; CDR3aa: CSASFPDRYEQYF; CDR3nt: TGCAGTGCTAGTTTCCCGGACCGCTACGAGCAGTACTTC
abundance: few; j_gene: TRBJ2-1; d_gene: TRBD2; v_gene: TRBV25-1; CDR3aa: CASSDGLAGYNEQFF; CDR3nt: TGTGCCAGCAGTGACGGACTAGCGGGGTACAATGAGCAGTTCTTC
abundance: .; j_gene: TRBJ2-3; d_gene: TRBD2; v_gene: TRBV11-2; CDR3aa: CASSPSGTSGIRRTDTQYF; CDR3nt: TGTGCCAGCAGCCCCTCCGGGACTAGCGGAATACGCCGCACAGATACGCAGTATTTT
abundance: .; j_gene: TRBJ2-3; d_gene: .; v_gene: TRBV6-1; CDR3aa: CASSPKTVTDTQYF; CDR3nt: TGTGCCAGCAGTCCGAAGACAGTCACAGATACGCAGTATTTT
abundance: .; j_gene: TRBJ2-1; d_gene: .; v_gene: TRBV12-3/TRBV12-4; CDR3aa: CASTRLESYNEQFF; CDR3nt: TGTGCCAGCACCCGACTAGAAAGCTACAATGAGCAGTTCTTC
abundance: few; j_gene: TRBJ2-7; d_gene: TRBD1; v_gene: TRBV12-3/TRBV12-4; CDR3aa: CASRGTGLVQYF; CDR3nt: TGTGCCAGCAGGGGGACAGGGTTAGTCCAGTACTTC
abundance: few; j_gene: TRBJ2-5; d_gene: .; v_gene: TRBV20-1; CDR3aa: CSAHRGLTSQETQYF; CDR3nt: TGCAGTGCTCACAGGGGACTTACCTCCCAAGAGACCCAGTACTTC
abundance: .; j_gene: TRBJ2-1; d_gene: .; v_gene: TRBV6-6; CDR3aa: CASSYSPQFF; CDR3nt: TGTGCCAGCAGTTACTCCCCACAGTTCTTC
abundance: few; j_gene: TRBJ2-1; d_gene: .; v_gene: TRBV20-1; CDR3aa: CSARYSFRENEQFF; CDR3nt: TGCAGTGCTAGATATTCCTTCCGAGAGAATGAGCAGTTCTTC
abundance: .; j_gene: TRBJ1-5; d_gene: .; v_gene: TRBV7-7; CDR3aa: CASRYGPSNQPQHF; CDR3nt: TGTGCTAGCAGGTACGGTCCAAGCAATCAGCCCCAGCATTTT
abundance: .; j_gene: TRBJ2-7; d_gene: TRBD1; v_gene: TRBV25-1; CDR3aa: CASSDPGQGYYEQYF; CDR3nt: TGTGCCAGCAGTGATCCGGGACAGGGTTACTACGAGCAGTACTTC